The source of this TCR beta chain is a study of blood T cell repertoires in COVID-19. Background on the study: Whether acute or convalescent, the COVID-19 samples came from the United States, Italy and Spain. The analysed material was cDNA or gDNA that came from T cells, B-cell-depleted T cells, or PBMCs.

Original analysis: Reference gene primer amplification gave nucleated cell count estimates. Measured with immunoSEQ multiplex PCR; TCRdb has only the in-frame clones, and not every one. That table furnishes V, J and clone size, whereas the DNA furnished D and trimming. This table holds 40,000 to 55,000 clones, 90% found once. The specimen was peripheral blood. The clonotype originates from a human donor in a cohort sampled during active COVID-19.

The CDR3 nucleotides are TGTGCCAGCAGTTTTCCCAAAACAGGGTTGGAGACCCAGTACTTC. It specifies CASSFPKTGLETQYF. The rearrangement links TRBV28 to TRBJ2-5; D perhaps matches TRBD1 (6 bases). With 3 bases removed from V and 5 bases from J, the gap between germline ends came to 16 bases. Germline assignment: CDR1 MDHEN and CDR2 SYDVKM. The CDR3 totals 15 residues. Complete variable domain (other parts from reference TRBV28 and TRBJ2-5): DVKVTQSSRYLVKRTGEKVFLECVQDMDHENMFWYRQDPGLGLRLIYFSYDVKMKEKGDIPEGYSVSREKKERFSLILESASTNQTSMYLCASSFPKTGLETQYFGPGTRLLVL.